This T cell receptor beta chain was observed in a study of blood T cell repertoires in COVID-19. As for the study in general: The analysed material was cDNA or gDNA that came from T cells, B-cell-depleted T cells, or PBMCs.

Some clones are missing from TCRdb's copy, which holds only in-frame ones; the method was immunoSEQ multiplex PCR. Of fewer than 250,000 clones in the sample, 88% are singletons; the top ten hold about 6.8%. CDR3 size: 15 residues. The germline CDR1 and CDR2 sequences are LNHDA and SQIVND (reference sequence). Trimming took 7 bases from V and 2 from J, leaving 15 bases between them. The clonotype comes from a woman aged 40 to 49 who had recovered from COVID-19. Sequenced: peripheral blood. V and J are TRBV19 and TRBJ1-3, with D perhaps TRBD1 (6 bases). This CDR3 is CASTSQGDPGNTIYF. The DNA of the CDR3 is TGTGCCAGTACCTCACAGGGTGATCCTGGAAACACCATATATTTT.